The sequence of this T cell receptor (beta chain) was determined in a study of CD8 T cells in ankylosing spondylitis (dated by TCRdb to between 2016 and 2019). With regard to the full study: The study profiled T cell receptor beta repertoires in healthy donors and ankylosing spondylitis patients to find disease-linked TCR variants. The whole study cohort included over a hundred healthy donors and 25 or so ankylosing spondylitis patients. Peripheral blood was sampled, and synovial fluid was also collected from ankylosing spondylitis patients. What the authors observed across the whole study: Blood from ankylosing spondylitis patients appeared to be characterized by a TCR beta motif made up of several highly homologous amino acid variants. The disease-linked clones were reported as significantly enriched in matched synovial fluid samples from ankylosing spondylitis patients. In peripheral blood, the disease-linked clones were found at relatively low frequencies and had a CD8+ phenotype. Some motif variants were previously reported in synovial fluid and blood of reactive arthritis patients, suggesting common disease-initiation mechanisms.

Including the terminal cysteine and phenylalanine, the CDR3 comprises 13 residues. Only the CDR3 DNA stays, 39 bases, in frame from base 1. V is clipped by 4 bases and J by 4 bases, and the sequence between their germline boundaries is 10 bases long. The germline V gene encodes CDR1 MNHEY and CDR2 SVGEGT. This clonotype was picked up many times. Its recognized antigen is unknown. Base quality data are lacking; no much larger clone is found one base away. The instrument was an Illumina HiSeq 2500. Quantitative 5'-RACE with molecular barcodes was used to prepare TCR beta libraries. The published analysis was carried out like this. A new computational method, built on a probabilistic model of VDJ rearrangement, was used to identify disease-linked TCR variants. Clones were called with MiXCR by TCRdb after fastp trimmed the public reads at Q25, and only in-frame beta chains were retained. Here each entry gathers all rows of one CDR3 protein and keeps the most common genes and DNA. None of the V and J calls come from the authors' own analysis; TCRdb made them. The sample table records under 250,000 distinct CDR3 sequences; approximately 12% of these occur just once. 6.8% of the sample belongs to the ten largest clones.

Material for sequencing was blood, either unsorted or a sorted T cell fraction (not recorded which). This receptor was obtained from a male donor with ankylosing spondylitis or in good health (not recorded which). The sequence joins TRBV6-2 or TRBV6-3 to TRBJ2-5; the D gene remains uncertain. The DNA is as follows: TGTGCCAGCAGTTTTCTCGAAGGAGAGACCCAGTACTTC. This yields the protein CASSFLEGETQYF.